This T cell receptor beta chain comes out of a study of regulatory T cells in long-lasting Graves disease. Study as a whole: Prior antithyroid drug treatment in newly diagnosed Graves' patients lasted under 3 months. Regarding the study as a whole: Newly diagnosed Graves' patients exceeded persistent ones in TCR diversity. Persistent cases favored TRBV28, TRBJ1-2 and TRBJ2-5. A greater number of public clonotypes (roughly 2,800) was shared by persistent patients than by new patients (around 1,000).

The CDR3 has 14 residues. The V gene end was trimmed by 5 bases and the J gene end by 1 base; junction bases not matched to a gene: 4. iRepertoire HTBI primers and Arm-PCR of CDR3 regions built TCR beta libraries. TCRdb reprocessed the multiplex PCR reads via MiXCR and lists one record per CDR3 protein. The sample lists approximately 210,000 distinct CDR3 sequences, around 20% occurring once. The time point denotes: newly diagnosed GD, antithyroid drugs for less than 3 months. The TCR library was prepared using RNA isolated from PBMCs. On this clonotype: Its antigen is undetermined.

The sequence came from a female donor with Graves disease. Sequences were derived from peripheral blood mononuclear cells (PBMCs), sampled at new diagnosis, from a patient treated with antithyroid drugs. The gene calls are TRBV12-3 or TRBV12-4 and TRBJ1-1; 7 nucleotides line up with TRBD1. CDR3 amino acids: CASSQRQGNTEAFF. CDR3 DNA sequence: TGTGCCAGCAGTCAACGACAGGGGAACACTGAAGCTTTCTTT.